Listed below are T cell receptor beta chains from one sample, sequenced in a study of liver allograft versus peripheral blood T cells. TCRdb reprocessed the reads via MiXCR and lists one record per CDR3 protein. Among roughly 2,600 distinct CDR3 sequences, about 14% were seen once, and the ten largest hold 40% to 45%. These receptors came from a human patient who had a liver transplant. Some T cells may be the graft donor's. The CDR3 runs from the conserved cysteine through the conserved F or W. The order of the fields is clone size, D gene, V gene, J gene, CDR3 DNA, CDR3 protein. The D gene is left open where the match is weak. Rows give clone size only sometimes, using once, few, many, or a class for an expanded clone.

medium-sized	TRBD1	TRBV6-5	TRBJ1-3	TGTGCCAGCAGTTTGTCGACAGGGTATTTAGGAAACACCATATATTTT	CASSLSTGYLGNTIYF
NA	NA	TRBV27	TRBJ1-5	TGTGCCAGCAGCTTCCCCAATCAGCCCCAGCATTTT	CASSFPNQPQHF
medium-sized	NA	TRBV12-3/TRBV12-4	TRBJ1-2	TGTGCCAGCAGCCCTCCCTCGGCGGGGAACTATGGCTACACCTTC	CASSPPSAGNYGYTF
medium-sized	NA	TRBV7-2	TRBJ2-1	TGTGCCAGCAGCATAGGGGGTGGAGGTGAGCAGTTCTTC	CASSIGGGGEQFF
few	NA	TRBV28	TRBJ1-5	TGTGCCAGCAGTTTGCCGGGACATAGGGAGTATCAGCCCCAGCATTTT	CASSLPGHREYQPQHF
few	TRBD2	TRBV2	TRBJ2-1	TGTGCCAGCATTCAAGAAGGGGAGGGGTACAATGAGCAGTTCTTC	CASIQEGEGYNEQFF
medium-sized	NA	TRBV5-6	TRBJ1-2	TGTGCCAGCAGCTTGGAAGCGTTAAGCTATGGCTACACCTTC	CASSLEALSYGYTF
many	TRBD1	TRBV5-4	TRBJ2-7	TGTGCCAGCAGCTCGCGGGACAGGGGGTCCTACGAGCAGTACTTC	CASSSRDRGSYEQYF
NA	TRBD1	TRBV27	TRBJ2-7	TGTGCCAGCAGTTTCGGACAGGCCTACGAGCAGTACTTC	CASSFGQAYEQYF
NA	TRBD2	TRBV19	TRBJ2-1	TGTGCCAGCCTGGGAGGGTACAATCAGCAGTTCTTC	CASLGGYNQQFF
medium-sized	NA	TRBV27	TRBJ1-2	TGTGCCAGCAGGCACAGGGTTCCGGGCTATGGCTACACCTTC	CASRHRVPGYGYTF
few	NA	TRBV6-1	TRBJ2-7	TGTGCCAGCTGGGAGCGATCCTACGAGCAGTACTTC	CASWERSYEQYF
NA	NA	TRBV20-1	TRBJ1-1	TGCAGTGCGCCGGAGACGAACACTGAAGCTTTCTTT	CSAPETNTEAFF
few	TRBD2	TRBV5-6	TRBJ2-3	TGTGCCAGCAGCGGAGGGTGGGGGAGCGGGAGTTCGCATACGCAGTATTTT	CASSGGWGSGSSHTQYF
NA	NA	TRBV5-4	TRBJ2-5	TGTGCCAGCAGCTTAGACTCAGAAGAGACCCAGTACTTC	CASSLDSEETQYF
many	NA	TRBV28	TRBJ1-1	TGTGCCAGCAGTACCCAGCTCACTGAAGCTTTCTTT	CASSTQLTEAFF
NA	TRBD2	TRBV3-1	TRBJ2-7	TGTGCCAGCAGCCAAGATCCTAGCGGCTACGAGCAGTACTTC	CASSQDPSGYEQYF
large	TRBD2	TRBV27	TRBJ2-7	TGTGCCAGCAGTTTATCCGCGGGGGGGCTCGACGAGCAGTACTTC	CASSLSAGGLDEQYF
few	NA	TRBV27	TRBJ2-1	TGTGCCAGCAGTGGGACGGGGGCCATCTACAATGAGCAGTTCTTC	CASSGTGAIYNEQFF
medium-sized	NA	TRBV6-1	TRBJ2-7	TGTGCCAGCAGTCCTTTACCCACAGGGACGGGTCTCCACGAGCAGTACTTC	CASSPLPTGTGLHEQYF
medium-sized	NA	TRBV27	TRBJ1-2	TGTGCCAGCAGTTCGCCAGGGGATGGCTACACCTTC	CASSSPGDGYTF
medium-sized	TRBD1	TRBV6-6	TRBJ1-1	TGTGCCAGCAGTTACGAGGGCAGGGGGCGTCTGAACACTGAAGCTTTCTTT	CASSYEGRGRLNTEAFF
many	NA	TRBV5-6	TRBJ1-5	TGTGCCAGCAGCTTGGCAGCGAGCAATCAGCCCCAGCATTTT	CASSLAASNQPQHF
NA	TRBD2	TRBV19	TRBJ2-1	TGTGCCAGTAGCATCGGAGCGGGACTAGCGGGAGGGCTAAACAATGAGCAGTTCTTC	CASSIGAGLAGGLNNEQFF
medium-sized	NA	TRBV16	TRBJ2-7	TGTGCCAGCAGTTTAGGCGGTGTCACCTACGAGCAGTACTTC	CASSLGGVTYEQYF
few	NA	TRBV11-2	TRBJ2-7	TGTGCCAGCAGCTACAACTACGAGCAGTACTTC	CASSYNYEQYF
few	TRBD1	TRBV2	TRBJ1-5	TGTGCCAGCAGATTACAGGGGGCACGGCAGCCCCAGCATTTT	CASRLQGARQPQHF
medium-sized	NA	TRBV19	TRBJ2-7	TGTGCCAGTAGTAATCAACTATCCTACGAGCAGTACTTC	CASSNQLSYEQYF
medium-sized	NA	TRBV9	TRBJ1-3	TGTGCCAGCAGCCCGCACCGCCGAAACACCATATATTTT	CASSPHRRNTIYF
medium-sized	TRBD2	TRBV19	TRBJ2-7	TGTGCCAGTAGAGCGGGAGCCACCTTAAACGAGCAGTACTTC	CASRAGATLNEQYF
medium-sized	NA	TRBV27	TRBJ2-7	TGTGCCAGCAGTTGGGACTTGAGCTACGAGCAGTACTTC	CASSWDLSYEQYF
medium-sized	NA	TRBV19	TRBJ1-1	TGTGCCAGTAGTATTAGTCAGACATATCGGATGAACACTGAAGCTTTCTTT	CASSISQTYRMNTEAFF
NA	NA	TRBV7-9	TRBJ2-1	TGTGCCAGCACGGGGATGAAGCACCCTTACAATGAGCAGTTCTTC	CASTGMKHPYNEQFF
medium-sized	NA	TRBV10-3	TRBJ2-7	TGTGCCATCAGCCAAGGACACACCTACGAGCAGTACTTC	CAISQGHTYEQYF
few	NA	TRBV12-3/TRBV12-4	TRBJ1-2	TGTGCCAGCAGTGGACCGAATAGAAACTATGGCTACACCTTC	CASSGPNRNYGYTF